These 25 T cell receptor beta chains came from one sample sequenced in a study of cytomegalovirus exposure and HLA in healthy donors. Researchers ran the PCR with 60 Vbeta and 13 Jbeta primers. The protocol was immunoSEQ multiplex PCR, while the TCRdb copy is restricted to in-frame clones and leaves out a portion. The sample lists 95,000 to 150,000 clones; roughly 80% were seen once. The sequencing sample was made of PBMCs. Receptors originate from a young man in good health and CMV-seronegative.

The rearrangement joins TRBV2 to TRBJ1-2; D is unresolved. This CDR3 is built from 14 residues. The germline V gene encodes CDR1 SNHLY and CDR2 FYNNEI. Trimming left V 9 bases short and J 4 bases short, with 18 bases between. The CDR3 DNA reads as TGTGCCAGTTACGATCAGTACACCGCCTATGGCTACACCTTC. Its protein is CASYDQYTAYGYTF.

V is TRBV4-1 and J is TRBJ2-5, with 8 bases that match TRBD2. There are 17 residues in the CDR3. The V segment lost 0 bases and the J segment 5 bases; nucleotides outside the gene matches: 11. CDR1 is MGHRA, CDR2 YSYEKL, per germline. CDR3 protein: CASSQDPQVVAGETQYF. The CDR3 DNA reads as TGCGCCAGCAGCCAAGATCCACAGGTGGTAGCGGGGGAGACCCAGTACTTC.

In its sample, this clone was seen a few times. The chain joins TRBV5-8 to TRBJ1-1; D perhaps matches TRBD1 (5 bases). The germline V gene has CDR1 SGHTS and CDR2 YDEGEE. CDR3 length equals 11 residues. Trimming stripped 0 bases from V and 11 bases from J, with 8 bases between. CDR3: CASSLGQIAFF. CDR3 nucleotides: TGTGCCAGCAGCTTGGGACAGATCGCTTTCTTT.

This chain connects TRBV5-8 to TRBJ1-5; the match to TRBD1 covers 8 bases. This CDR3 region has 14 residues. With 4 bases clipped from V and 2 bases from J, the junction kept 2 bases outside the gene matches. Per germline, CDR1 SGHTS and CDR2 YDEGEE. The CDR3 nucleotides are TGTGCCAGCAGCCCGGACAGGGGCAATCAGCCCCAGCATTTT. As protein: CASSPDRGNQPQHF.

The rearrangement joins TRBV19 to TRBJ2-1, with D possibly matching TRBD1 (6 bases). CDR1 and CDR2 from the germline V gene are LNHDA and SQIVND (reference sequence). The V and J ends lost 5 bases and 1 base respectively, with 12 bases between them. The CDR3 is 15 residues long. The CDR3 loop reads CASSADRSSYNEQFF. The DNA of the CDR3 is TGTGCCAGTAGTGCTGACAGGAGTTCCTACAATGAGCAGTTCTTC.

The V and J genes are TRBV5-4 and TRBJ2-5; D is unclear. The CDR3 consists of 11 residues. Trimming took 4 bases from V and 3 from J, leaving 4 bases between them. From germline, CDR1 is SGHNT and CDR2 YYREEE (reference sequence). The chain's CDR3 is CASSEKETQYF. The CDR3 region has the DNA TGTGCCAGCAGCGAGAAAGAGACCCAGTACTTC.

The V and J genes are TRBV2 and TRBJ1-5; D is possibly TRBD1 (6 bases). CDR3 size: 15 residues. Germline V gene data show CDR1 as SNHLY and CDR2 as FYNNEI. V dropped 6 bases and J dropped 3 bases, with 15 bases sitting between them. The CDR3 is CASRLEGGVNQPQHF. CDR3 DNA sequence: TGTGCCAGCAGACTAGAAGGGGGGGTCAATCAGCCCCAGCATTTT.

In DNA form, the CDR3 reads TGTGCAGTACTATTCGCGGGACCGGAGGGCACTGAAGCTTTCTTT. Translating gives CAVLFAGPEGTEAFF. The genes are TRBV28 and TRBJ1-1; possibly TRBD1 for D (5 bases). The CDR3 runs 15 residues. Germline assignment: CDR1 MDHEN and CDR2 SYDVKM. The whole variable domain, filled in from reference TRBV28 and TRBJ1-1, reads DVKVTQSSRYLVKRTGEKVFLECVQDMDHENMFWYRQDPGLGLRLIYFSYDVKMKEKGDIPEGYSVSREKKERFSLILESASTNQTSMYLCAVLFAGPEGTEAFFGQGTRLTVV.

The chain uses TRBV6-6 and TRBJ2-1; D call uncertain. The CDR3 totals 15 residues. The V gene lost 4 bases and the J gene lost 0 bases, with 10 bases spanning the gap. Germline-derived CDR1 and CDR2 are MNHNY and SVGAGI (reference sequence). The CDR3 DNA sequence: TGTGCCAGCAGTTCGGGTAGCTTCTCCTACAATGAGCAGTTCTTC. This translates into CASSSGSFSYNEQFF.

The chain carries TRBV28 and TRBJ1-5, with 7 nucleotides matching TRBD1. J lost 2 bases, V lost 6 bases, and 7 bases had no gene match. The CDR3 is 15 residues long. Germline V CDR1 and CDR2: MDHEN, SYDVKM. The CDR3 region has the DNA TGTGCCAGCAGCTGGACAGGAGCTGGCAATCAGCCCCAGCATTTT. This gives the protein CASSWTGAGNQPQHF.

This chain joins TRBV14 and TRBJ2-7; D gene ambiguous. CDR1 and CDR2 from the germline V gene are SGHDN and FVKESK. The CDR3 runs 12 residues. Trimming removed 0 bases from V and 8 bases from J, with 8 bases in between. CDR3 DNA sequence: TGTGCCAGCAGCCAAGAGCGAATAAAGCAGTACTTC. It yields the protein CASSQERIKQYF.

J is TRBJ2-2 and V is TRBV4-1; 7 nucleotides line up with TRBD1. Looked up from germline, CDR1 is MGHRA and CDR2 is YSYEKL. The CDR3 loop spans 17 amino acids. The J segment lost 4 bases and the V segment lost 3 bases, leaving 11 bases of the junction unmatched. CDR3 protein: CASSHLTQGDVTGELFF. For the CDR3, the DNA is TGCGCCAGCAGCCACTTGACGCAGGGGGATGTCACCGGGGAGCTGTTTTTT.

The gene calls are TRBV2 and TRBJ1-4; D is uncertain. V dropped 3 bases and J dropped 8 bases, with 10 bases sitting between them. Germline CDR1 reads SNHLY; CDR2 reads FYNNEI. The CDR3 consists of 13 residues. CDR3 nucleotide sequence: TGTGCCAGCAGTGATTCAGGTTTCGAAAAACTGTTTTTT. This sequence encodes CASSDSGFEKLFF.

V usage is TRBV2 and J usage is TRBJ2-7; D not resolved. The CDR3 is made up of 11 amino acids. V dropped 7 bases and J dropped 1 base, with 5 bases sitting between them. Germline V lookup: CDR1 SNHLY, CDR2 FYNNEI. The CDR3 is CASTESYEQYF. The CDR3 region has the DNA TGTGCCAGCACAGAATCCTACGAGCAGTACTTC.

The V call is TRBV5-1, the J call TRBJ2-5, with 7 bases fitting TRBD2. Per the germline V gene, CDR1 is SGHRS and CDR2 is YFSETQ. There are 15 residues in the CDR3. V dropped 1 base and J dropped 0; count of bases not matched to a gene: 3. The DNA of the CDR3 is TGCGCCAGCAGCTTGATCCGGGGGGACCAAGAGACCCAGTACTTC. Protein product: CASSLIRGDQETQYF.

The chain recombines TRBV28 with TRBJ2-2, with TRBD2 identical over 10 bases. The J segment lost 4 bases and the V segment lost 8 bases, leaving 22 bases of the junction unmatched. The CDR3 extends over 20 amino acids. CDR1 MDHEN and CDR2 SYDVKM come from the germline V gene. DNA for the CDR3: TGTGCCAGCGTAACTGGTGTGGCTAGCGGGGGACCGGAGGGCACCGGGGAGCTGTTTTTT. It encodes CASVTGVASGGPEGTGELFF. The variable domain in full, completed from reference TRBV28 and TRBJ2-2, reads DVKVTQSSRYLVKRTGEKVFLECVQDMDHENMFWYRQDPGLGLRLIYFSYDVKMKEKGDIPEGYSVSREKKERFSLILESASTNQTSMYLCASVTGVASGGPEGTGELFFGEGSRLTVL.

This rearrangement joins TRBV7-9 to TRBJ2-2; 8 bases align to TRBD2. Trimming removed 6 bases from V and 4 bases from J; junction bases left unmatched: 13. CDR1 is SEHNR and CDR2 is FQNEAQ in the germline V gene (reference sequence). This CDR3 is built from 17 residues. The CDR3 region has the DNA TGTGCCAGCAGGTCCTCGGGAGCGGGGGAGATCACCGGGGAGCTGTTTTTT. Its translation is CASRSSGAGEITGELFF. Filled out from reference TRBV7-9 and TRBJ2-2, the complete variable domain reads DTGVSQNPRHKITKRGQNVTFRCDPISEHNRLYWYRQTLGQGPEFLTYFQNEAQLEKSRLLSDRFSAERPKGSFSTLEIQRTEQGDSAMYLCASRSSGAGEITGELFFGEGSRLTVL.

This rearrangement joins TRBV10-3 to TRBJ2-7, with D possibly matching TRBD1 (6 bases). Germline CDR1 is ENHRY and CDR2 is SYGVKD. The CDR3 is 13 residues long. Between the trimmed V and J ends, which lost 9 bases and 4 bases, there was a span of 16 bases. CDR3 nucleotides: TGTGCCATAACGGCAGGGGACAATTACGAGCAGTACTTC. Amino acids: CAITAGDNYEQYF.

V is TRBV27 and J is TRBJ1-2; TRBD1 matches at 9 bases. The CDR3 is 14 amino acids. Trimming at V came to 6 bases and at J to 8 bases, leaving 10 bases not matched to a gene. Germline V CDR1 and CDR2: MNHEY, SMNVEV (reference sequence). CDR3 protein: CASSPRTGERGYTF. As DNA, the CDR3 is TGTGCCAGCAGCCCTCGGACAGGGGAAAGGGGCTACACCTTC.

The chain carries TRBV6-1 and TRBJ2-2; 7 nucleotides agree with TRBD1. CDR1 is MNHNS, CDR2 SASEGT, per germline. The CDR3 extends over 17 amino acids. V was clipped by 4 bases and J by 1 base; unmatched bases: 9. The CDR3: CASSGRWDSENTGELFF. For the CDR3, the DNA is TGTGCCAGCAGTGGGCGATGGGACAGCGAGAACACCGGGGAGCTGTTTTTT.

The genes are TRBV7-2 and TRBJ1-6, with 7 bases identical to TRBD1. Germline V lookup: CDR1 SGHTA, CDR2 FQGNSA. V shed 5 bases, J shed 4 bases, and the junction held 5 bases outside the gene matches. The CDR3 runs to 15 residues. CDR3 amino acids: CASSEQGWYNSPLHF. CDR3 sequence (DNA): TGTGCCAGCAGCGAACAGGGGTGGTATAATTCACCCCTCCACTTT.

A single count supports this clone. CDR3 sequence: CASSRERGANFYNEQFF. The CDR3 region has the DNA TGTGCCAGCAGCCGCGAGCGGGGGGCCAACTTTTACAATGAGCAGTTCTTC. This chain links TRBV7-2 with TRBJ2-1; 9 nucleotides agree with TRBD2. This CDR3 is built from 17 residues. CDR1 is SGHTA and CDR2 is FQGNSA in the germline V gene. V shed 5 bases, J shed 4 bases, and the junction held 12 bases outside the gene matches.

The chain carries TRBV28 and TRBJ2-2; D might be TRBD1 (6 bases). CDR1 is MDHEN and CDR2 is SYDVKM in the germline V gene. With 3 bases removed from V and 2 bases from J, the gap between germline ends came to 10 bases. This CDR3 region has 15 residues. The CDR3 sequence: CASSLGTYNTGELFF. The CDR3 DNA is TGTGCCAGCAGTTTGGGGACATATAACACCGGGGAGCTGTTTTTT. The entire variable domain, with the rest obtained from reference TRBV28 and TRBJ2-2, is as follows: DVKVTQSSRYLVKRTGEKVFLECVQDMDHENMFWYRQDPGLGLRLIYFSYDVKMKEKGDIPEGYSVSREKKERFSLILESASTNQTSMYLCASSLGTYNTGELFFGEGSRLTVL.

This clone occurred a few times. The chain is built from TRBV2 and TRBJ2-1; 10 positions agree with TRBD1. J gave up 8 bases and V 6 bases, and 7 bases lay outside the gene matches. Looked up from germline, CDR1 is SNHLY and CDR2 is FYNNEI. The CDR3 runs 14 residues. The CDR3 DNA is TGTGCCAGCAGAACCGGACAGGGGGAGGATGAGCAGTTCTTC. It is translated as CASRTGQGEDEQFF.

The V and J genes are TRBV10-2 and TRBJ1-5, with 8 nucleotides matching TRBD1. CDR1 and CDR2 from the germline V gene are WSHSY and SAAADI. Trimming at V came to 8 bases and at J to 5 bases, leaving 5 bases not matched to a gene. The CDR3 is 13 amino acids. The CDR3 DNA sequence: TGCGCCAGCCGGAACAGGGGGGATCAGCCCCAGCATTTT. It specifies CASRNRGDQPQHF.